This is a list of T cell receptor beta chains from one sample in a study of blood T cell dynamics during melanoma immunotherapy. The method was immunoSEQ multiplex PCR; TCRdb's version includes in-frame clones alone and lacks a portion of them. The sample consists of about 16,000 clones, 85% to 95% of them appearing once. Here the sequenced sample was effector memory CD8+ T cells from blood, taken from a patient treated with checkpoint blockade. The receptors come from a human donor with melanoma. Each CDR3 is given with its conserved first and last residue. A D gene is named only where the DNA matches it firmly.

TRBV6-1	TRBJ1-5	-	CASSEVRVLNQPQHF
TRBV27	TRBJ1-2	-	CASGPRDGYTF
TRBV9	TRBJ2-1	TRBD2	CASSVVLAGYNEQFF
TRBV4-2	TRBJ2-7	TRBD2	CASSQEVPAAGAYEQYF
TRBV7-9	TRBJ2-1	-	CASSPPSYNEQFF
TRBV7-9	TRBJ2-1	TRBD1	CASSLGGQGAYNEQFF
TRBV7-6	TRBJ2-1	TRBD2	CASSSGPSGSDEQFF
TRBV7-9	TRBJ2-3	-	CASSFGLNTQYF
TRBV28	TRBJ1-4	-	CASSNPRGNEKLFF
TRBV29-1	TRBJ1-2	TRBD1	CSVDGTGYGYTF